The table lists the clone carrying this T cell receptor beta chain with a few counts. As yet, its antigen is unknown. The data were obtained in a study of blood T cells in healthy people across ages. V lost 1 base, J lost 5 bases, and 11 bases lay in between. The CDR3 is made up of 14 amino acids. Germline assignment: CDR1 SGHDT and CDR2 YYEEEE. Isolation yielded PBMCs, at least 6 million per sample, in every case. Study-level findings and limits: The CMV status of each donor remained undetermined, and this could have confounded shifts in expanded clonotypes.

Primers used in a second PCR of about 6 to 11 cycles were a sample-barcoded 5' primer and a J-beta primer mix. One entry per CDR3 protein, called by TCRdb with MiXCR from the 5' RACE reads. This sample carries more than 650,000 distinct CDR3 sequences, about 20% of them seen once, and the ten largest clones take about 22%. This chain links TRBV5-6 with TRBJ2-3; no definite D call. The sample taken for sequencing was blood. The receptor comes from an older man in good health. CDR3 coding DNA: TGTGCCAGCAGCTTGATGGCAAGGGAAGATACGCAGTATTTT. As protein: CASSLMAREDTQYF.